The entry below describes one T cell receptor (beta chain). What it binds is unknown. This specimen comes from a study of T cell responses to AZD1222 COVID-19 vaccine. Study-level findings and limits: Females outnumbered males among donors, who were mostly white British; clonal diversity was possibly underestimated. Variant regions that are unmutated are reportedly the target of nearly half of spike-specific TCRs.

The data were produced by immunoSEQ multiplex PCR, yet TCRdb's version contains in-frame clones alone and is incomplete. In the table there are 140,000 to 150,000 clones, roughly 90% of which are singletons. This CDR3 region has 13 residues. CDR1 is MNHEY and CDR2 is SVGAGI in the germline V gene. The V gene lost 5 bases and the J gene lost 6 bases, with 14 bases spanning the gap. Sequencing used peripheral blood, obtained on day 0 of AZD1222 vaccination. This chain uses TRBV6-5 with TRBJ2-7; no definite D call. This clonotype was sampled from an adult in good health. The CDR3 region has the DNA TGTGCCAGCAGTCAAAACTTTCTAGGCGAGCAGTACTTC. Encoded protein: CASSQNFLGEQYF.